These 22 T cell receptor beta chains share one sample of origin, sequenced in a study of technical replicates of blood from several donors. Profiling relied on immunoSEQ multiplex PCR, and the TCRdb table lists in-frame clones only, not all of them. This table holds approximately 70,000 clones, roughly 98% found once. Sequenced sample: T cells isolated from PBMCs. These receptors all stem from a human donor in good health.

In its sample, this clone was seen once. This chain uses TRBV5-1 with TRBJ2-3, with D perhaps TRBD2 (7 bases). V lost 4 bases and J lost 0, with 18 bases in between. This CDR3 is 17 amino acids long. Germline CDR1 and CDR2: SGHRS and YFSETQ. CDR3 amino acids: CASSEAGAYLSTDTQYF. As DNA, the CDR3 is TGCGCCAGCAGCGAGGCGGGGGCCTACCTTAGCACAGATACGCAGTATTTT.

The CDR3 loop reads CASSGTRGSPEAFF. The CDR3 DNA follows: TGTGCCAGCAGCGGGACGAGGGGGTCGCCTGAAGCTTTCTTT. The chain couples TRBV11-3 to TRBJ1-1; D might be TRBD1 (6 bases). V was cut by 5 bases and J by 6 bases, with 16 bases left in between. Germline CDR1 reads SGHNT; CDR2 reads YENEEA. The CDR3 is 14 amino acids.

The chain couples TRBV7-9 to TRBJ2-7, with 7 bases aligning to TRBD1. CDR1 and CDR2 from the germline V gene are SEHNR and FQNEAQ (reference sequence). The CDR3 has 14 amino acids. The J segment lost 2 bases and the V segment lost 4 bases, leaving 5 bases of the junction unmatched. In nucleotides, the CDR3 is TGTGCCAGCAGCTCGACAGGGACAACCTACGAGCAGTACTTC. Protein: CASSSTGTTYEQYF.

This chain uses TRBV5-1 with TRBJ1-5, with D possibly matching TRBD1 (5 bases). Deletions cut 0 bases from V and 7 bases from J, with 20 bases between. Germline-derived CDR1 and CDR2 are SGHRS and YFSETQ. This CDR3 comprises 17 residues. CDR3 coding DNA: TGCGCCAGCAGCTTGGCCGGGCAGGGCGACGCAGGGCAGCCCCAGCATTTT. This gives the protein CASSLAGQGDAGQPQHF.

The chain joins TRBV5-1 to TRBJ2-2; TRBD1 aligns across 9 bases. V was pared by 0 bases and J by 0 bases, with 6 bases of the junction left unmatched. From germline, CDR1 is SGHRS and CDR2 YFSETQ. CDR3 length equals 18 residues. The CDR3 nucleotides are TGCGCCAGCAGCTTGGCCACGACAGGGGGTACGAACACCGGGGAGCTGTTTTTT. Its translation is CASSLATTGGTNTGELFF. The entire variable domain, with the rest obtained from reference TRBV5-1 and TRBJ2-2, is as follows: KAGVTQTPRYLIKTRGQQVTLSCSPISGHRSVSWYQQTPGQGLQFLFEYFSETQRNKGNFPGRFSGRQFSNSRSEMNVSTLELGDSALYLCASSLATTGGTNTGELFFGEGSRLTVL.

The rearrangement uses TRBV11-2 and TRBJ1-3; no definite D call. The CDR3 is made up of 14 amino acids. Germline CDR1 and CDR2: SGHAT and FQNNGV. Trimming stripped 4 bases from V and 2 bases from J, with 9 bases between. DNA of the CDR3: TGTGCCAGCAGCTCGTCTAGGACTGGAAACACCATATATTTT. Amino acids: CASSSSRTGNTIYF.

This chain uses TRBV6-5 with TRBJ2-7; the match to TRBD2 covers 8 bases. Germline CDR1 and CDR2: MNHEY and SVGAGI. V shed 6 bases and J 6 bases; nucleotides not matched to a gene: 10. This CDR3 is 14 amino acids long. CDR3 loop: CASSPGTSHSEQYF. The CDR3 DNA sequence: TGTGCCAGCAGCCCCGGGACTAGTCATTCCGAGCAGTACTTC.

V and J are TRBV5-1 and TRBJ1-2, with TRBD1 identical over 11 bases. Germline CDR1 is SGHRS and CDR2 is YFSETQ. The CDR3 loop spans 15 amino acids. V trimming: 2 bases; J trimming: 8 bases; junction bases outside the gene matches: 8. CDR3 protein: CASSFGQGARAGYTF. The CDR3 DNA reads TGCGCCAGCAGCTTCGGACAGGGGGCGCGAGCCGGCTACACCTTC.

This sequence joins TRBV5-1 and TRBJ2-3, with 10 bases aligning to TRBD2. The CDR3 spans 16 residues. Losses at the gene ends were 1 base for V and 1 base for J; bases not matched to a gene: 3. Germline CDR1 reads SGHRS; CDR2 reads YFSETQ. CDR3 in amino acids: CASSLTLAGRTDTQYF. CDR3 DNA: TGCGCCAGCAGCTTGACACTAGCGGGGCGCACAGATACGCAGTATTTT.

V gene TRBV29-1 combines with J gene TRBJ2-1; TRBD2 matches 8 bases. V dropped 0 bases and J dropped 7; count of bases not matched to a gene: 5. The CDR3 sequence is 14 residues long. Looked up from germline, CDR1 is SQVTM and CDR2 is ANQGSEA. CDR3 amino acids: CSVEDGVAGNEQFF. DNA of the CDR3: TGCAGCGTTGAAGATGGGGTAGCGGGGAATGAGCAGTTCTTC.

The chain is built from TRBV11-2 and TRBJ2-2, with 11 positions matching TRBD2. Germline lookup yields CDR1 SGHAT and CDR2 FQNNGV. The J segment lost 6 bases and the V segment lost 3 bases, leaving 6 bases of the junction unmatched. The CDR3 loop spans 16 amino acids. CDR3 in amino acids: CASSFTSGRGPGELFF. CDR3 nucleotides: TGTGCCAGCAGCTTCACTAGCGGGAGAGGCCCCGGGGAGCTGTTTTTT. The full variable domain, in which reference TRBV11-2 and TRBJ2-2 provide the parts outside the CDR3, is EAGVAQSPRYKIIEKRQSVAFWCNPISGHATLYWYQQILGQGPKLLIQFQNNGVVDDSQLPKDRFSAERLKGVDSTLKIQPAKLEDSAVYLCASSFTSGRGPGELFFGEGSRLTVL.

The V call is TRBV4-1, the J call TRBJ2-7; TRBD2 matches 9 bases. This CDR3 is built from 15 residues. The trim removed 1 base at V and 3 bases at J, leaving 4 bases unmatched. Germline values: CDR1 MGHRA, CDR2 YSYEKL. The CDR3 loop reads CASSQVISGGYEQYF. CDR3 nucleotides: TGCGCCAGCAGCCAAGTGATTAGCGGGGGCTACGAGCAGTACTTC.

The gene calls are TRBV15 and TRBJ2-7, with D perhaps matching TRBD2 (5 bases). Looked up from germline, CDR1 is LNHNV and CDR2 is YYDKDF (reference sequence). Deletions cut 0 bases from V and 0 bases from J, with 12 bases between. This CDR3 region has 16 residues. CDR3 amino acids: CATSREGLGSSYEQYF. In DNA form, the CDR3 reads TGTGCCACCAGCAGAGAAGGGCTGGGGAGCTCCTACGAGCAGTACTTC.

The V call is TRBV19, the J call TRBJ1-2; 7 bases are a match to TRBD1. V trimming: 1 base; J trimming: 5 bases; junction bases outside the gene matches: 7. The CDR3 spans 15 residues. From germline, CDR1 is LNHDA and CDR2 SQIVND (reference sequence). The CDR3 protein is CASSIGSGQPYGYTF. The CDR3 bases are TGTGCCAGTAGTATAGGTTCGGGACAGCCATATGGCTACACCTTC.

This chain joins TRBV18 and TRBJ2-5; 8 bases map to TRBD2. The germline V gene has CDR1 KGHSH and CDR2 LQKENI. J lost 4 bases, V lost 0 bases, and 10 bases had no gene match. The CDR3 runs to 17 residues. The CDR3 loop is CASSPPSGSGSRETQYF. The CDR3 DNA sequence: TGTGCCAGCTCACCACCGTCGGGCAGCGGGAGTAGAGAGACCCAGTACTTC.

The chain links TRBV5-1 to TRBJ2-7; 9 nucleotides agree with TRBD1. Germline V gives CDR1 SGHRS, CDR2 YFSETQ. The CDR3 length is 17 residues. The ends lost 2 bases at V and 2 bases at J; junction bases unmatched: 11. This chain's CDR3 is CASSLFPGTGKTYEQYF. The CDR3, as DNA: TGCGCCAGCAGCTTATTCCCTGGGACAGGGAAGACCTACGAGCAGTACTTC.

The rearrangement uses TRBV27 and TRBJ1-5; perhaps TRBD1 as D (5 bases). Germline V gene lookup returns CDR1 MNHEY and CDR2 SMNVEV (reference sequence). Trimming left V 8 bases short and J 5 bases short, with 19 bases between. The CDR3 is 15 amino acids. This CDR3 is CASSQGGTDDQPQHF. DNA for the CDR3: TGTGCCAGCTCGCAAGGCGGGACGGACGATCAGCCCCAGCATTTT.

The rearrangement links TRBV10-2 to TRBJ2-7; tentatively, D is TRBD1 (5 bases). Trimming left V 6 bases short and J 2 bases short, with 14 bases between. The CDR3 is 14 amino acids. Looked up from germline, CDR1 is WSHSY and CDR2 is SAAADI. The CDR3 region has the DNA TGCGCCAGCAGAGACCTGGACAAAGCCTACGAGCAGTACTTC. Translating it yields CASRDLDKAYEQYF.

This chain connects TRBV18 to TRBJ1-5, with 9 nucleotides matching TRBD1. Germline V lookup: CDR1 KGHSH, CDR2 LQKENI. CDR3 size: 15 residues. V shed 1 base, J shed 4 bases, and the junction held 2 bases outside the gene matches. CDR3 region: CASSPQGQGNQPQHF. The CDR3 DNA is TGTGCCAGCTCACCACAGGGACAGGGTAATCAGCCCCAGCATTTT. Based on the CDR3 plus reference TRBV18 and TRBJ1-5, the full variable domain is NAGVMQNPRHLVRRRGQEARLRCSPMKGHSHVYWYRQLPEEGLKFMVYLQKENIIDESGMPKERFSAEFPKEGPSILRIQQVVRGDSAAYFCASSPQGQGNQPQHFGDGTRLSIL.

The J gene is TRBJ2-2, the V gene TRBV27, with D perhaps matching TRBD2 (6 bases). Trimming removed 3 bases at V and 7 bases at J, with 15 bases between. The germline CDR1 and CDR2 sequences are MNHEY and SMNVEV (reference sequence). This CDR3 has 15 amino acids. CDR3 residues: CASSLRGAVVGELFF. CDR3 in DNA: TGTGCCAGCAGTTTGCGCGGGGCAGTGGTCGGGGAGCTGTTTTTT.

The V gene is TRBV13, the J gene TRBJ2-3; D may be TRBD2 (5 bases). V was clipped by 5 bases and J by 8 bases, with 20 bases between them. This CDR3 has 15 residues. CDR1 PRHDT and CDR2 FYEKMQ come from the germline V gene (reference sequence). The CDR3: CASSPPGGGTSTQYF. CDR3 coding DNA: TGTGCCAGCAGCCCCCCTGGTGGTGGCACTAGTACGCAGTATTTT.

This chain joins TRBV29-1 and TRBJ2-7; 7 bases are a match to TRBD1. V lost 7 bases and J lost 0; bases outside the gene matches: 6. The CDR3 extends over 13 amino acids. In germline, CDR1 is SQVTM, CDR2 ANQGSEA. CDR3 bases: TGCAGCGGACGGGACAGTTTCTCCTACGAGCAGTACTTC. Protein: CSGRDSFSYEQYF.